What follows are 20 T cell receptor beta chains derived from one specimen sequenced in a study of OX40 agonist ivuxolimab in advanced cancers. TCRdb keeps only in-frame clones here, not all; method: immunoSEQ multiplex PCR. The repertoire holds 55,000 to 70,000 clones, with around 83% as singletons. Material: CD4+ or CD8+ T cells sorted from blood, obtained in a trial of the OX40 agonist ivuxolimab. These receptors originate from an adult with an advanced solid tumor such as melanoma, head and neck, liver or kidney cancer.

This chain joins TRBV18 and TRBJ1-1; 8 bases match TRBD1. The trim removed 3 bases at V and 3 bases at J, leaving 0 bases unmatched. The CDR3 runs to 13 residues. CDR1 and CDR2 (germline): KGHSH, LQKENI. The CDR3 sequence is CASSPTGDTEAFF. CDR3 in DNA: TGTGCCAGCTCACCGACAGGGGACACTGAAGCTTTCTTT.

About this clone itself: Within the sample, other DNA sequences also encode this same CDR3. The J gene is TRBJ2-7, the V gene TRBV6-5; D gene uncertain. V was pared by 2 bases and J by 0 bases, with 11 bases between. Germline V lookup: CDR1 MNHEY, CDR2 SVGAGI. The CDR3 covers 15 residues. The CDR3 region has the DNA TGTGCCAGCAGTTACAGGGCCCCTTCCTCCTACGAGCAGTACTTC. Translated: CASSYRAPSSYEQYF.

As to this clone: Other DNA sequences in the same sample also yield this CDR3. The rearrangement links TRBV5-1 to TRBJ1-3, with D tentatively TRBD1 (5 bases). This CDR3 has 15 amino acids. Trimming left V 0 bases short and J 1 base short, with 8 bases between. Germline lookup yields CDR1 SGHRS and CDR2 YFSETQ. The chain's CDR3 is CASSLVAGSGNTIYF. As DNA, the CDR3 is TGCGCCAGCAGCTTGGTAGCAGGGTCTGGAAACACCATATATTTT.

The gene calls are TRBV7-8 and TRBJ1-1; tentative D call: TRBD1 (5 bases). V lost 1 base and J lost 9, with 15 bases in between. The CDR3 loop spans 14 amino acids. Germline CDR1 reads SGHVS; CDR2 reads FQNEAQ. DNA of the CDR3: TGTGCCAGCAGCTTAGTCGGAGGGGAGACTAAAGCTTTCTTT. As protein: CASSLVGGETKAFF.

The chain employs TRBV11-2 and TRBJ2-7; 7 bases match TRBD1. Per germline, CDR1 SGHAT and CDR2 FQNNGV. The trim removed 5 bases at V and 2 bases at J, leaving 9 bases unmatched. The CDR3 is 15 amino acids. The CDR3 is CASSDRTGTAYEQYF. DNA for the CDR3: TGTGCCAGCAGCGACCGCACCGGGACAGCCTACGAGCAGTACTTC.

The chain is built from TRBV5-6 and TRBJ1-4, with 10 nucleotides matching TRBD1. Looked up from germline, CDR1 is SGHDT and CDR2 is YYEEEE. CDR3 size: 14 residues. The V segment lost 4 bases and the J segment 7 bases; nucleotides outside the gene matches: 4. The CDR3 loop reads CASSGTGVGEKLFF. The CDR3 DNA follows: TGTGCCAGCAGCGGGACAGGGGTTGGTGAAAAACTGTTTTTT. Full variable domain (remainder filled in from reference TRBV5-6 and TRBJ1-4): DAGVTQSPTHLIKTRGQQVTLRCSPKSGHDTVSWYQQALGQGPQFIFQYYEEEERQRGNFPDRFSGHQFPNYSSELNVNALLLGDSALYLCASSGTGVGEKLFFGSGTQLSVL.

The rearrangement uses TRBV19 and TRBJ2-7; TRBD1 matches 10 bases. Germline V gives CDR1 LNHDA, CDR2 SQIVND (reference sequence). The ends lost 5 bases at V and 3 bases at J; junction bases unmatched: 10. There are 16 residues in the CDR3. CDR3 sequence reads: CASSPTSGTGDYEQYF. CDR3 bases: TGTGCCAGTAGTCCCACCTCCGGGACAGGGGACTACGAGCAGTACTTC.

The genes are TRBV11-2 and TRBJ1-2, with 7 bases lining up with TRBD1. CDR3 length equals 19 residues. Germline trimming cut 1 base from V and 1 base from J; bases unmatched to any gene: 15. CDR1 is SGHAT and CDR2 is FQNNGV in the germline V gene. CDR3 sequence: CASSLVPRTGSIVNYGYTF. The CDR3 DNA is TGTGCCAGCAGCTTAGTACCACGGACAGGTTCGATCGTTAACTATGGCTACACCTTC. The full variable domain, in which reference TRBV11-2 and TRBJ1-2 provide the parts outside the CDR3, is EAGVAQSPRYKIIEKRQSVAFWCNPISGHATLYWYQQILGQGPKLLIQFQNNGVVDDSQLPKDRFSAERLKGVDSTLKIQPAKLEDSAVYLCASSLVPRTGSIVNYGYTFGSGTRLTVV.

The rearrangement links TRBV19 to TRBJ1-2, with D possibly being TRBD1 (6 bases). Trimming stripped 8 bases from V and 2 bases from J, with 9 bases between. The CDR3 sequence is 12 residues long. CDR1 and CDR2 (germline): LNHDA, SQIVND (reference sequence). CDR3 residues: CASGQPNYGYTF. CDR3 nucleotide sequence: TGTGCCAGTGGACAGCCGAACTATGGCTACACCTTC.

This chain connects TRBV18 to TRBJ1-3, with D perhaps matching TRBD1 (6 bases). The CDR3 extends over 16 amino acids. Trimming stripped 3 bases from V and 3 bases from J, with 15 bases between. Germline-derived CDR1 and CDR2 are KGHSH and LQKENI. Written as DNA, the CDR3 is TGTGCCAGCTCACCCGGACAGAGCGCACTTGGAAACACCATATATTTT. Its protein product is CASSPGQSALGNTIYF.

The V gene is TRBV6-5, the J gene TRBJ1-6; D possibly corresponds to TRBD1 (5 bases). This CDR3 has 15 amino acids. V lost 0 bases, J lost 3 bases, and 6 bases lay in between. Germline V gives CDR1 MNHEY, CDR2 SVGAGI. The DNA of the CDR3 is TGTGCCAGCAGTTACTCGCAGGGCTATAATTCACCCCTCCACTTT. This translates into CASSYSQGYNSPLHF.

This chain joins TRBV5-1 and TRBJ2-2, with 9 nucleotides matching TRBD2. The length of the CDR3 is 13 residues. The J segment lost 6 bases and the V segment lost 4 bases, leaving 1 base of the junction unmatched. Germline V gene sequence: CDR1 SGHRS, CDR2 YFSETQ. This CDR3 reads CASSLAGPGELFF. CDR3 nucleotides: TGCGCCAGCAGCCTAGCGGGGCCCGGGGAGCTGTTTTTT.

V is TRBV9 and J is TRBJ2-3, with D uncertain. Deletions cut 0 bases from V and 2 bases from J, with 7 bases between. The CDR3 is made up of 14 amino acids. The germline V gene encodes CDR1 SGDLS and CDR2 YYNGEE. The chain's CDR3 is CASSVVGVTDTQYF. Written as DNA, the CDR3 is TGTGCCAGCAGCGTAGTCGGAGTCACAGATACGCAGTATTTT. Full variable domain (outside the CDR3, taken from reference TRBV9 and TRBJ2-3): DSGVTQTPKHLITATGQRVTLRCSPRSGDLSVYWYQQSLDQGLQFLIQYYNGEERAKGNILERFSAQQFPDLHSELNLSSLELGDSALYFCASSVVGVTDTQYFGPGTRLTVL.

This sequence joins TRBV5-1 and TRBJ1-2, with D hard to call. Trimming took 7 bases from V and 4 from J, leaving 14 bases between them. In germline, CDR1 is SGHRS, CDR2 YFSETQ. The CDR3 sequence is 13 residues long. The CDR3 is CASSEGSGYGYTF. The CDR3 DNA follows: TGCGCCAGCTCCGAAGGGAGTGGCTATGGCTACACCTTC.

The gene calls are TRBV18 and TRBJ2-3; the D gene could be TRBD1 or TRBD2 (5 bases each). The germline V and J ends were trimmed by 6 bases and 3 bases, with 16 bases remaining between them. Germline values: CDR1 KGHSH, CDR2 LQKENI. The CDR3 is 15 residues long. CDR3 sequence: CASSRQGAKTDTQYF. Here the CDR3 DNA reads TGTGCCAGCTCCCGCCAGGGAGCCAAGACAGATACGCAGTATTTT. Full variable domain (rest looked up from reference TRBV18 and TRBJ2-3): NAGVMQNPRHLVRRRGQEARLRCSPMKGHSHVYWYRQLPEEGLKFMVYLQKENIIDESGMPKERFSAEFPKEGPSILRIQQVVRGDSAAYFCASSRQGAKTDTQYFGPGTRLTVL.

CDR3 protein: CASSRSGTGGDYGYTF. CDR3 nucleotide sequence: TGTGCCAGCAGCAGATCCGGGACAGGGGGTGACTATGGCTACACCTTC. This sequence joins TRBV7-9 and TRBJ1-2; the match to TRBD1 covers 11 bases. CDR1 is SEHNR, CDR2 FQNEAQ, per germline (reference sequence). Trimming cost V 5 bases and J 3 bases; bases outside gene matches: 8. This CDR3 region has 16 residues.

The chain uses TRBV11-2 and TRBJ2-7; 10 nucleotides align to TRBD2. CDR3 length: 15 residues. Looked up from germline, CDR1 is SGHAT and CDR2 is FQNNGV. With V trimmed by 6 bases and J by 0 bases, 5 bases remained unmatched. CDR3 DNA sequence: TGTGCCAGCAGTATAGCGGGGGGTATCTCCTACGAGCAGTACTTC. Protein sequence: CASSIAGGISYEQYF. Supplemented by reference TRBV11-2 and TRBJ2-7, the full variable domain reads EAGVAQSPRYKIIEKRQSVAFWCNPISGHATLYWYQQILGQGPKLLIQFQNNGVVDDSQLPKDRFSAERLKGVDSTLKIQPAKLEDSAVYLCASSIAGGISYEQYFGPGTRLTVT.

The chain couples TRBV6-5 to TRBJ1-3; TRBD1 matches at 7 bases. From germline, CDR1 is MNHEY and CDR2 SVGAGI. This CDR3 region has 15 residues. The V gene end was trimmed by 2 bases and the J gene end by 0 bases; junction bases not matched to a gene: 1. The CDR3 region is CASSYGTVSGNTIYF. In DNA form, the CDR3 reads TGTGCCAGCAGTTACGGGACAGTCTCTGGAAACACCATATATTTT.

The V call is TRBV18, the J call TRBJ2-7; D is perhaps TRBD1 (5 bases). Germline assignment: CDR1 KGHSH and CDR2 LQKENI. Trimming shortened V by 0 bases and J by 2 bases, and 11 bases separated the two germline ends. The CDR3 spans 15 residues. The CDR3 DNA follows: TGTGCCAGCTCACCACCGCTCAGGGAAGCCTACGAGCAGTACTTC. Encoded protein: CASSPPLREAYEQYF.

The chain recombines TRBV25-1 with TRBJ2-7; D not resolved. V lost 4 bases, J lost 3 bases, and 22 bases lay in between. CDR1 MGHDK and CDR2 SYGVNS come from the germline V gene. The CDR3 is made up of 17 amino acids. The chain's CDR3 is CASSGPYARMGIYEQYF. CDR3 sequence (DNA): TGTGCCAGCAGTGGCCCCTATGCGAGAATGGGTATCTACGAGCAGTACTTC.